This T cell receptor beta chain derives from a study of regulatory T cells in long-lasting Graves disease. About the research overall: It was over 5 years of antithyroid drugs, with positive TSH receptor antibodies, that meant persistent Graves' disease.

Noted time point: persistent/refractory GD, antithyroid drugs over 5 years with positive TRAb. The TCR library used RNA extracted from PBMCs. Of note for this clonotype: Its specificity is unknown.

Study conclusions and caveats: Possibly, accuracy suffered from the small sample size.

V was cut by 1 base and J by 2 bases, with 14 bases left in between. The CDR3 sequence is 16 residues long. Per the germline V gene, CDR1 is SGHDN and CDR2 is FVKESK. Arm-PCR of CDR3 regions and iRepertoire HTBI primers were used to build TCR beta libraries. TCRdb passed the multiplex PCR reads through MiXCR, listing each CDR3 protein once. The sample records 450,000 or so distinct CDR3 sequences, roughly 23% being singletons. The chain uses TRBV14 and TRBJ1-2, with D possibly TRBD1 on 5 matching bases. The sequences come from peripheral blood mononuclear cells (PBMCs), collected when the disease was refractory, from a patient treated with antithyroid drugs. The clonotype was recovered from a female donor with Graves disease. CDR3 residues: CASSQVGEGRNYGYTF. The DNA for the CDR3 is TGTGCCAGCAGCCAAGTTGGCGAGGGGAGGAACTATGGCTACACCTTC. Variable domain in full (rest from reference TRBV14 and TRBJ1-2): EAGVTQFPSHSVIEKGQTVTLRCDPISGHDNLYWYRRVMGKEIKFLLHFVKESKQDESGMPNNRFLAERTGGTYSTLKVQPAELEDSGVYFCASSQVGEGRNYGYTFGSGTRLTVV.